The 18 T cell receptor beta chains presented below share a single source sample, sequenced in a study of T cells in Graves' hyperthyroidism and ophthalmopathy. TCR beta CDR3 region amplification was performed from RNA transcripts. In the first-round RT-PCR of the TCR CDR3, the HTBI primer set was used. MiXCR, applied by TCRdb to the multiplex PCR reads, yields one record per CDR3 protein. Seen here are roughly 510,000 distinct CDR3 sequences, around 20% observed once, and the top ten hold more than 25%. The material sequenced was blood. These receptors were obtained from a man aged 18 to 29 with Graves' hyperthyroidism.

V and J are TRBV4-1 and TRBJ2-7; 8 bases line up with TRBD1. V lost 6 bases, J lost 1 base, and 8 bases stayed unmatched. The CDR3 loop spans 15 amino acids. Germline CDR1 and CDR2: MGHRA and YSYEKL. Here the CDR3 DNA reads TGCGCCAGCAGGCGAGTTACAGGGGGTTCCTACGAGCAGTACTTC. This sequence encodes CASRRVTGGSYEQYF.

The chain is built from TRBV12-3 or TRBV12-4 and TRBJ1-5; D perhaps matches TRBD1 (5 bases). V was shortened by 3 bases and J by 1 base, with 10 bases between the two germline ends. The CDR3 has 15 residues. As DNA, the CDR3 is TGTGCCAGCAGTTTGGGACGTCGCAGCAATCAGCCCCAGCATTTT. Protein sequence: CASSLGRRSNQPQHF.

This clonotype came up many times. This chain links TRBV6-5 with TRBJ1-1, with D unclear. V was trimmed by 2 bases and J by 0 bases, leaving 16 bases between them. Germline CDR1 is MNHEY and CDR2 is SVGAGI. The length of the CDR3 is 17 residues. CDR3 loop: CASSYHVAANMNTEAFF. In DNA form, the CDR3 reads TGTGCCAGCAGTTACCATGTAGCAGCTAACATGAACACTGAAGCTTTCTTT.

In this sample, this clonotype turned up many times. The V gene is TRBV20-1, the J gene TRBJ1-1; no reliable D call. The CDR3 runs to 14 residues. The germline V gene encodes CDR1 DFQATT and CDR2 SNEGSKA (reference sequence). V lost 4 bases and J 11 bases, leaving 23 bases between the germline ends. The CDR3 DNA is TGCAGTGCTATAGACGAAGGGCTTTCGGTGCGCGCTTTCTTT. Translating gives CSAIDEGLSVRAFF.

This clonotype was seen repeatedly, ten times or more. V gene TRBV20-1 combines with J gene TRBJ1-2; a possible D gene is TRBD1 (5 bases). Germline V lookup: CDR1 DFQATT, CDR2 SNEGSKA (reference sequence). Trimming stripped 6 bases from V and 8 bases from J, with 22 bases between. The CDR3 sequence is 14 residues long. DNA of the CDR3: TGCAGTGCGCCTCGACAGCGACTCGGGGAGGGCTACACCTTC. Its translation: CSAPRQRLGEGYTF.

This clonotype occurred once. As DNA, the CDR3 is TGTGCCAGCAGTGGCTCACAGCAGAGCCTCGAGCAGTACTTC. Protein: CASSGSQQSLEQYF. The V gene is TRBV2, the J gene TRBJ2-7; D gene uncertain. CDR3 length: 14 residues. V was shortened by 4 bases and J by 6 bases, with 16 bases between the two germline ends. Germline CDR1 and CDR2: SNHLY and FYNNEI.

Ten or more counts support this clonotype. The rearrangement uses TRBV19 and TRBJ1-1; D call uncertain. CDR1 is LNHDA and CDR2 is SQIVND in the germline V gene (reference sequence). The CDR3 sequence is 14 residues long. Trimming removed 9 bases from V and 1 base from J, with 15 bases in between. CDR3 in DNA: TGTGCCAGCAGAGAGACGTGGCCGAACACTGAAGCTTTCTTT. Residues: CASRETWPNTEAFF.

This clonotype has a count of ten or more. The chain carries TRBV20-1 and TRBJ1-1; weak D call: TRBD1 (5 bases). The CDR3 contains 14 residues. Germline CDR1 is DFQATT and CDR2 is SNEGSKA (reference sequence). Trimming left V 3 bases short and J 1 base short, with 12 bases between. The CDR3 DNA follows: TGCAGTGCTAGCCTAGGGACGGCGAACACTGAAGCTTTCTTT. Translated, it gives CSASLGTANTEAFF.

This clonotype has ten or more counts. The V call is TRBV11-2, the J call TRBJ2-7, with a tentative D call TRBD1 (8 bases). Germline V gene sequence: CDR1 SGHAT, CDR2 FQNNGV. CDR3 size: 13 residues. Trimming removed 5 bases at V and 6 bases at J, with 14 bases between. As DNA, the CDR3 is TGTGCCAGCAGCGTGACAGGGGAGGGCGAGCAGTACTTC. It is translated as CASSVTGEGEQYF.

This clonotype was observed a few times. The junction departs from the called germline gene at one end, perhaps through a read error. The gene calls are TRBV11-2 and TRBJ2-4; either TRBD1 or TRBD2 may fit D (6 bases each). The CDR3 loop spans 17 amino acids. Germline CDR1 SGHAT, CDR2 FQNNGV. The CDR3 DNA sequence: TGTGCCAGCAGTTATTTGGGGGGCGCCCTAGCCAAAAACATTAAGTACTTC. Its translation is CASSYLGGALAKNIKYF.

The sample holds many counts of this clonotype. This chain uses TRBV6-2 or TRBV6-3 with TRBJ1-2; D call uncertain. The ends were cut back, 6 bases at V and 5 bases at J, with 7 bases in the middle. The CDR3 extends over 11 amino acids. Germline loops: CDR1 MNHEY, CDR2 SVGEGT. Here the CDR3 reads CASRAEYGYTF. The CDR3 DNA follows: TGTGCCAGCAGGGCAGAGTATGGCTACACCTTC.

V gene TRBV27 combines with J gene TRBJ2-7; D is perhaps TRBD2 (5 bases). This CDR3 has 14 amino acids. The ends were cut back, 3 bases at V and 5 bases at J, with 14 bases in the middle. CDR1 is MNHEY and CDR2 is SMNVEV in the germline V gene (reference sequence). Written as DNA, the CDR3 is TGTGCCAGCAGTTTGGCCGGGCGGGCACACGAGCAGTACTTC. Translating it yields CASSLAGRAHEQYF.

This clonotype has ten or more counts. V usage is TRBV19 and J usage is TRBJ1-2; D remains unclear. This CDR3 is 15 amino acids long. CDR1 and CDR2 from the germline V gene are LNHDA and SQIVND (reference sequence). Between the trimmed V and J ends, which lost 3 bases and 0 bases, there was a span of 11 bases. In nucleotides, the CDR3 is TGTGCCAGTAGTATTTCCGTGACATCTAACTATGGCTACACCTTC. Amino acid sequence: CASSISVTSNYGYTF.

This clonotype occurred many times. The gene calls are TRBV11-1 and TRBJ2-2; tentatively, D is TRBD2 (6 bases). Trimming took off 7 bases at V and 1 base at J, with 16 bases between the two ends. Germline CDR1 SGHAT, CDR2 FQDESV (reference sequence). CDR3 size: 16 residues. CDR3 amino acids: CASKAGIPLNTGELFF. The CDR3 DNA is TGTGCCAGCAAAGCGGGCATCCCCTTGAACACCGGGGAGCTGTTTTTT. Together with reference TRBV11-1 and TRBJ2-2, the CDR3 gives the full variable domain: EAEVAQSPRYKITEKSQAVAFWCDPISGHATLYWYRQILGQGPELLVQFQDESVVDDSQLPKDRFSAERLKGVDSTLKIQPAELGDSAMYLCASKAGIPLNTGELFFGEGSRLTVL.

Many counts were recorded for this clonotype. The chain links TRBV12-3 or TRBV12-4 to TRBJ2-7; unclear D gene. The CDR3 has 14 residues. V was pared by 1 base and J by 0 bases, with 7 bases between. CDR3 residues: CASSLVPSSYEQYF. DNA for the CDR3: TGTGCCAGCAGTTTAGTCCCGAGCTCCTACGAGCAGTACTTC.

This clonotype came up many times. At one end, the junction sequence differs from germline, possibly due to a read error. This chain joins TRBV7-7 and TRBJ1-1; 8 bases agree with TRBD1. Germline V gives CDR1 SSHAT, CDR2 FNYEAQ (reference sequence). CDR3 size: 15 residues. For the CDR3, the DNA is TGTGCTAGCAGCTTTCATACAGGGGGTAAGACTGAAGCTTTCTTT. Amino acid sequence: CASSFHTGGKTEAFF.

This clonotype has ten or more counts. The chain uses TRBV7-9 and TRBJ1-3; D might be TRBD1 (5 bases). V was shortened by 5 bases and J by 4 bases, with 6 bases between the two germline ends. The CDR3 totals 12 residues. Germline V gene lookup returns CDR1 SEHNR and CDR2 FQNEAQ (reference sequence). CDR3 protein: CASSRQGNTIYF. The CDR3 DNA sequence: TGTGCCAGCAGCCGACAGGGAAACACCATATATTTT.

This chain uses TRBV6-5 with TRBJ2-4, with TRBD1 as a possible D gene (6 bases). This CDR3 spans 17 amino acids. Germline CDR1 MNHEY, CDR2 SVGAGI. Between the trimmed V and J ends, which lost 4 bases and 0 bases, there was a span of 16 bases. The CDR3 spells CASSLRQGTLAKNIQYF. The CDR3 DNA reads as TGTGCCAGCAGTTTACGTCAGGGGACGTTAGCCAAAAACATTCAGTACTTC.